A selection of T cell receptor beta chains follows, all from one sample in a study of T cell responses to AZD1222 COVID-19 vaccine. Profiled with immunoSEQ multiplex PCR; TCRdb holds only in-frame clones, not every one. The sample includes about 160,000 clones, under 95% of them seen just once. The source material was peripheral blood, sampled 28 days after the second AZD1222 dose. Source of these receptors: an adult who received the AZD1222 COVID-19 vaccine. CDR3s include the opening cysteine and the closing phenylalanine or tryptophan. A D gene is named only where the DNA matches it firmly. The size field is filled for only some rows; it gives once, few, many or a size class.

v_call	j_call	d_call	clone_size	cdr3_nt	cdr3_aa
TRBV10-3	TRBJ1-1	.	.	TGTGCCATCAGTCGATACGGGAACACTGAAGCTTTCTTT	CAISRYGNTEAFF
TRBV4-3	TRBJ2-7	.	.	TGCGCCAGCAGCCAAGGACAGTCATTTCACTACGAGCAGTACTTC	CASSQGQSFHYEQYF
TRBV3-1/TRBV3-2	TRBJ1-3	.	.	TGTGCCAGCAGCCATACAGGAAACTCTGGAAACACCATATATTTT	CASSHTGNSGNTIYF
TRBV29-1	TRBJ1-2	.	.	TGCAGCGTGGGTCGGACTGCCCTCCATGGCTACACCTTC	CSVGRTALHGYTF
TRBV19	TRBJ1-5	TRBD1	.	TGTGCCAGCGGACAGGGACGATATCAGCCCCAGCATTTT	CASGQGRYQPQHF
TRBV29-1	TRBJ1-2	.	.	TGCAGCGTTGTGAGGCCAGGTGGGGGCTACACCTTC	CSVVRPGGGYTF
TRBV5-1	TRBJ1-2	.	.	TGCGCCAGCAGCCGAGACAGCGACTATGGCTACACCTTC	CASSRDSDYGYTF
TRBV18	TRBJ2-3	TRBD2	.	TGTGCCAGCTCACCCGGCGGGAGGACAGATACGCAGTATTTT	CASSPGGRTDTQYF
TRBV28	TRBJ1-3	TRBD1	.	TGTGCCAGCAGGATTAGGACAGGGACTGGAAACACCATATATTTT	CASRIRTGTGNTIYF
TRBV13	TRBJ1-5	TRBD1	.	TGTGCCAGCAGCTTGGGACAGAACAATCAGCCCCAGCATTTT	CASSLGQNNQPQHF
TRBV29-1	TRBJ1-1	.	.	TGCAGCGCCCCCAACTGGCCAGAGAACACTGAAGCTTTCTTT	CSAPNWPENTEAFF
TRBV28	TRBJ2-7	TRBD1	.	TGTGCCAGCAGTTTCTCGACAGGGTCCTACGAGCAGTACTTC	CASSFSTGSYEQYF
TRBV27	TRBJ1-2	TRBD1	.	TGTGCCAGCAGGGGTACAGGGGATGGCTACACCTTC	CASRGTGDGYTF
TRBV5-1	TRBJ1-6	.	.	TGCGCCAGCAGCGGACAACAGAATTCACCCCTCCACTTT	CASSGQQNSPLHF
TRBV15	TRBJ1-5	.	.	TGTGCCACCAGCAGAGATAGGGGGGGTCAGCCCCAGCATTTT	CATSRDRGGQPQHF
TRBV28	TRBJ1-5	TRBD1	.	TGTGCCAGCAGTTTATACAGGGGAGAGTATCAGCCCCAGCATTTT	CASSLYRGEYQPQHF
TRBV3-1/TRBV3-2	TRBJ1-1	.	.	TGTGCCAGCAGCTACGGAGGCGGCAACACTGAAGCTTTCTTT	CASSYGGGNTEAFF
TRBV7-9	TRBJ1-2	.	.	TGTGCCAGCAGCCCCGAATCCTACTACGGCTATGGCTACACCTTC	CASSPESYYGYGYTF
TRBV5-1	TRBJ2-3	.	.	TGCGCCAGCAGCTTGGTCCTAGCGGGACAGGCAGATACGCAGTATTTT	CASSLVLAGQADTQYF
TRBV7-9	TRBJ2-2	.	once	TGTGCCAGCAGCTTACACAGTCAGGGTGAGAACACCGGGGAGCTGTTTTTT	CASSLHSQGENTGELFF
TRBV5-1	TRBJ2-5	.	.	TGCGCCAGCAAGGCAGACAACCAAGAGACCCAGTACTTC	CASKADNQETQYF
TRBV27	TRBJ1-1	.	once	TGTGCCAGCAGTCCCCCAGGGCGCATGAACACTGAAGCTTTCTTT	CASSPPGRMNTEAFF
TRBV5-1	TRBJ2-1	.	.	TGCGCCAGTAATGACCCCAGCTCCTACAATGAGCAGTTCTTC	CASNDPSSYNEQFF
TRBV27	TRBJ1-4	.	.	TGTGCCAGCAGATATACATCCGGGCCCATCCTGTTTTTT	CASRYTSGPILFF